Listed here are 8 T cell receptor beta chains from one sample, sequenced in a study of T cell responses to AZD1222 COVID-19 vaccine. Measured with immunoSEQ multiplex PCR; TCRdb has only the in-frame clones, and not every one. The sample has about 170,000 clones, 93% seen once. Source: peripheral blood, taken on day 0 of AZD1222 vaccination. Receptor source: an adult in good health.

V and J are TRBV6-1 and TRBJ1-1, with 8 bases matching TRBD1. The CDR3 totals 15 residues. Germline-derived CDR1 and CDR2 are MNHNS and SASEGT. J lost 4 bases, V lost 1 base, and 5 bases had no gene match. The CDR3 loop is CASSEGRGRGTEAFF. CDR3 bases: TGTGCCAGCAGTGAAGGCAGGGGGCGGGGCACTGAAGCTTTCTTT.

V is TRBV7-2 and J is TRBJ1-2; D remains unclear. The CDR3 contains 15 residues. Germline CDR1 reads SGHTA; CDR2 reads FQGNSA. The V end was cut by 0 bases, the J end by 5 bases, with 13 bases between. CDR3 amino acids: CASSLAHLAGYGYTF. The CDR3 DNA reads as TGTGCCAGCAGCTTAGCGCATCTTGCTGGGTATGGCTACACCTTC.

The chain recombines TRBV3-1 (or the pseudogene TRBV3-2) with TRBJ2-1; 10 bases are a match to TRBD2. V was pared by 6 bases and J by 3 bases, with 5 bases of the junction left unmatched. Germline loops: CDR1 LGHDT, CDR2 YNNKEL (reference sequence). This CDR3 spans 15 amino acids. The CDR3 here is CASSQLAGNYNEQFF. For the CDR3, the DNA is TGTGCCAGCAGTCAACTAGCGGGGAACTACAATGAGCAGTTCTTC.

This chain links TRBV5-4 with TRBJ2-3; D gene ambiguous. The CDR3 is 11 amino acids. CDR1 and CDR2 (germline): SGHNT, YYREEE (reference sequence). V was pared by 9 bases and J by 2 bases, with 7 bases between. In DNA, the CDR3 is TGTGCCACCCGGGTCACAGATACGCAGTATTTT. Translated: CATRVTDTQYF.

The chain uses TRBV12-3 or TRBV12-4 and TRBJ1-4; possible D gene TRBD1, 6 bases. The CDR3 runs to 12 residues. V was shortened by 2 bases and J by 11 bases, with 9 bases between the two germline ends. CDR3 residues: CASSLQGRKLFF. CDR3 DNA sequence: TGTGCCAGCAGTTTACAGGGGCGGAAACTGTTTTTT.

Concerning this clone itself: This CDR3 is also generated by other DNA sequences in the sample. The chain has TRBV12-3 or TRBV12-4 and TRBJ1-1; D is undetermined. The CDR3 is 13 amino acids. V gave up 2 bases and J gave up 2 bases, with 6 bases separating them. The CDR3 loop reads CASSLRGNTEAFF. CDR3 nucleotides: TGTGCCAGCAGTTTACGGGGTAACACTGAAGCTTTCTTT.

This clone was counted once. The chain uses TRBV13 and TRBJ1-1; D remains ambiguous. This CDR3 is built from 12 residues. The germline V gene has CDR1 PRHDT and CDR2 FYEKMQ (reference sequence). Trimming took off 0 bases at V and 7 bases at J, with 6 bases between the two ends. CDR3 protein: CASSLGLNEAFF. As DNA, the CDR3 is TGTGCCAGCAGCTTAGGCCTAAATGAAGCTTTCTTT.

V and J are TRBV5-4 and TRBJ2-3; 8 nucleotides match TRBD2. The germline V gene has CDR1 SGHNT and CDR2 YYREEE (reference sequence). V was clipped by 1 base and J by 0 bases; unmatched bases: 7. This CDR3 has 17 residues. The DNA for the CDR3 is TGTGCCAGCAGCTTGATTTACGGGAGGGTTAGCACAGATACGCAGTATTTT. Its translation: CASSLIYGRVSTDTQYF.